The rows below give T cell receptor beta chains drawn from one sample of a study of T cell clones after liver transplantation. Clones were sequenced by immunoSEQ multiplex PCR, and TCRdb holds only the in-frame ones, with some missing. This sample carries roughly 12,000 clones, just under 75% of them seen once, and the ten largest clones take 25% to 40%. The specimen was CD8+ T cells from blood, collected at the 22-month timepoint. The receptor set was obtained from a human patient who received a liver transplant. Some T cells may be supplied by the graft donor. The CDR3 runs from the conserved cysteine through the conserved F or W. The order of the fields is J gene, V gene, clone size, D gene, CDR3 DNA, CDR3 protein. D genes are given only for firm matches. Expanded clones are given a class, and other clones once, few, many or no size at all.

>TRBJ2-7|TRBV7-9|NA|NA
TGTGCCAGCAGCTTAGGGCCAGGAGTAACCTACGAGCAGTACTTC
CASSLGPGVTYEQYF
>TRBJ2-5|TRBV4-2|NA|NA
TGTGCCAGCAGCCAAGCCCCGGGAGCGGGTGGAGAGACCCAGTACTTC
CASSQAPGAGGETQYF
>TRBJ2-1|TRBV5-8|once|NA
TGTGCCAGCAGCTTCCCAGCGAACGATGAGCAGTTCTTC
CASSFPANDEQFF
>TRBJ2-6|TRBV12-5|NA|NA
TGTGCTAGTGGTCAACATGCTGCAGGACAAAGTCGGGCCAACGTCCTGACTTTC
CASGQHAAGQSRANVLTF
>TRBJ2-2|TRBV15|NA|NA
TGTGCCACCAGCACTCAGTGGACAGTCGCAAACGGCGGGGAGCTGTTTTTT
CATSTQWTVANGGELFF
>TRBJ2-7|TRBV19|NA|NA
TGTGCCAGTAGTATAACGGAGGGCTACGAGCAGTACTTC
CASSITEGYEQYF
>TRBJ1-5|TRBV15|NA|NA
TGTGCCACCAGCAGAGGTCGAGGGCCCCAGACGCCCCAGCATTTT
CATSRGRGPQTPQHF
>TRBJ2-7|TRBV6-5|NA|NA
TGTGCCAGCTCTTTGGGGCGGCTCTACGAGCAGTACTTC
CASSLGRLYEQYF
>TRBJ1-1|TRBV5-1|once|NA
TGCGCCAGCAGCTGGTGGGGTACGAACACTGAAGCTTTCTTT
CASSWWGTNTEAFF
>TRBJ2-3|TRBV6-6|NA|TRBD2
TGTGCCAGCAGTTCCGAGGGCGGGACTAGCGGAGATACGCAGTATTTT
CASSSEGGTSGDTQYF
>TRBJ1-6|TRBV5-1|NA|TRBD1
TGCGCCAGCAGCCATGGGACAGAGTATAATTCACCCCTCCACTTT
CASSHGTEYNSPLHF
>TRBJ2-1|TRBV7-8|few|TRBD2
TGTGCCAGCAGCTCCGCTAGCGGGGGCAATGAGCAGTTCTTC
CASSSASGGNEQFF
>TRBJ2-7|TRBV7-9|few|NA
TGTGCCAGCAGCTCGCCTGGCGAGCAGTACTTC
CASSSPGEQYF
>TRBJ1-6|TRBV7-9|few|NA
TGTGCCAGCACTTTCTTGGGGCGGGGGAATTCACCCCTCCACTTT
CASTFLGRGNSPLHF
>TRBJ1-5|TRBV18|NA|NA
TGTGCCAGCTCACGAGACACAGGGAACAATCAGCCCCAGCATTTT
CASSRDTGNNQPQHF
>TRBJ2-1|TRBV27|NA|NA
TGTGCCAGCAGAGAGGGGGGTAATGAGCAGTTCTTC
CASREGGNEQFF
>TRBJ2-3|TRBV5-5|NA|NA
TGTGCCAGCAGCTTGCCGGGGGAAACTAGCACAGATACGCAGTATTTT
CASSLPGETSTDTQYF
>TRBJ2-3|TRBV13|once|NA
TGTGCCAGCAGCTTAGTCTCGAATGATACGCAGTATTTT
CASSLVSNDTQYF
>TRBJ1-2|TRBV15|NA|NA
TGTGCCACCAGCGAACGGGCCAGGTTAACGAACTATGGCTACACCTTC
CATSERARLTNYGYTF
>TRBJ2-7|TRBV6-5|NA|NA
TGTGCCAGCGAACCGGGACCAATAAGTCACGAGCAGTACTTC
CASEPGPISHEQYF
>TRBJ1-5|TRBV14|NA|NA
TGTGCCAGCAGCCAAGATAGGCCCCTGGCGGGCAATCAGCCCCAGCATTTT
CASSQDRPLAGNQPQHF
>TRBJ2-5|TRBV9|NA|NA
TGTGCCAGCAGCGTTAGCTCTAGGTACCAAGAGACCCAGTACTTC
CASSVSSRYQETQYF
>TRBJ2-7|TRBV9|NA|NA
TGTGCCAGCAGCGTAGAAGGGGCTGGGAACGAGCAGTACTTC
CASSVEGAGNEQYF
>TRBJ1-4|TRBV5-1|medium-sized|TRBD1
TGCGCCAGCACCAACCCGGGACAGACTAATGAAAAACTGTTTTTT
CASTNPGQTNEKLFF
>TRBJ2-3|TRBV4-3|NA|NA
TGCGCCAGCAGCCAGGCGGACAGCCGAGCAGATACGCAGTATTTT
CASSQADSRADTQYF
>TRBJ2-7|TRBV7-9|few|NA
TGTGCCAGCAGCTACCAAGGAGAGCAGTACTTC
CASSYQGEQYF
>TRBJ2-1|TRBV7-9|NA|TRBD2
TGTGCCAGCAGCTTAACTCGACTAGCGGGAAGGTACGATGAGCAGTTCTTC
CASSLTRLAGRYDEQFF
>TRBJ2-5|TRBV27|NA|NA
TGTGCCAGTGGACTTGGAGAGACCCAGTACTTC
CASGLGETQYF
>TRBJ1-6|TRBV4-1|NA|NA
TGCGCCAGCAGCCACAGGACCGAGGGTTCACCCCTCCACTTT
CASSHRTEGSPLHF
>TRBJ2-5|TRBV9|once|NA
TGTGCCAGCAGCCCAGATGACAGGCAAGAGACCCAGTACTTC
CASSPDDRQETQYF
>TRBJ2-1|TRBV28|medium-sized|NA
TGTGCCAGCAAGGGGCTGACCTACAATGAGCAGTTCTTC
CASKGLTYNEQFF
>TRBJ1-4|TRBV6-5|NA|NA
TGTGCCACCCGAGAGCCAGGGCGGGAAAAACTGTTTTTT
CATREPGREKLFF
>TRBJ1-2|TRBV27|NA|NA
TGTGCCAGCACCACCGGCGCCGGAGGCGGCTACACCTTC
CASTTGAGGGYTF
>TRBJ2-5|TRBV6-6|NA|NA
TGTGCCAGCATGGGGTTAGAGACCCAGTACTTC
CASMGLETQYF
>TRBJ2-4|TRBV5-3|NA|NA
TGTGCCAGAAGCGACCGGGACGGGGCCAAAAACATTCAGTACTTC
CARSDRDGAKNIQYF
>TRBJ1-1|TRBV6-6|NA|NA
TGTGCCAGCGTAGAACAGATGACGACTGAAGCTTTCTTT
CASVEQMTTEAFF
>TRBJ2-2|TRBV18|few|TRBD2
TGTGCCAGCTCAGCGGGGGAGTCCGGGGAGCTGTTTTTT
CASSAGESGELFF
>TRBJ1-2|TRBV4-3|NA|NA
TGCGCCAGCAGCCAAGATCAGGCCCTGATCCCTAGGAGGGGCTACACCTTC
CASSQDQALIPRRGYTF
>TRBJ2-7|TRBV9|medium-sized|NA
TGTGCCAGCAGCGTAGATGGCAGCTCCTACGAGCAGTACTTC
CASSVDGSSYEQYF
>TRBJ2-3|TRBV11-2|once|NA
TGTGCCAGCGGACTGAATAGGGGGACAGATACGCAGTATTTT
CASGLNRGTDTQYF
>TRBJ2-7|TRBV4-3|medium-sized|NA
TGCGCCAGCAGCCCCTCATTGTCCTACGAGCAGTACTTC
CASSPSLSYEQYF
>TRBJ2-1|TRBV7-6|few|NA
TGTGCCAGCAGCCCAAGGGGGGGGTATACTTACAATGAGCAGTTCTTC
CASSPRGGYTYNEQFF
>TRBJ2-5|TRBV14|NA|TRBD1
TGTGCCAGCAGCCAAGTTGGAGCAGGGGGAAAGACCCAGTACTTC
CASSQVGAGGKTQYF
>TRBJ2-7|TRBV13|NA|NA
TGTGCCAGCAGCTCCAGACAGGACGAGCAGTACTTC
CASSSRQDEQYF
>TRBJ1-1|TRBV9|NA|NA
TGTGCCAGCAGCGTAGATATAACAGCCACTGAAGCTTTCTTT
CASSVDITATEAFF
>TRBJ2-3|TRBV9|NA|NA
TGTGCCAGCAGCGTTGCGGACCCTAGCACAGATACGCAGTATTTT
CASSVADPSTDTQYF
>TRBJ1-5|TRBV4-1|NA|NA
TGCGCCAGCAGCCAAGATTGGCAGGCCTTAGATCCCCAGCATTTT
CASSQDWQALDPQHF
>TRBJ2-2|TRBV6-6|NA|NA
TGTGCCAGCAGTCCAGACGGGGCCACGAACACCGGGGAGCTGTTTTTT
CASSPDGATNTGELFF
>TRBJ2-7|TRBV7-9|NA|TRBD1
TGTGCCAGCACCAATTTTGGGCGGACAGGTCCCTACGAGCAGTACTTC
CASTNFGRTGPYEQYF